This T cell receptor (beta chain) was recorded in a study of blood T cell repertoires in COVID-19 (dated by TCRdb to about 2020). Background for the entire study: Samples from collaborators originated in the United States, Italy and Spain and spanned both the acute and convalescent phases of COVID-19. The prospective study material was composed of cDNA or gDNA derived from T cells, B-cell-depleted T cells, or PBMCs. Deeply sampled blood TCRbeta repertoires from subjects exposed to, actively infected with, or recovered from COVID-19 were included in the dataset. The repertoires were released in a freely available public database meant as a resource for research on the immune response to SARS-CoV-2. Samples came from the ongoing ImmuneRACE study (first 160 participants) plus 1,254 subjects from 6 global collaborators. A de-identified subject ID, COVID-19 status, age in years and sex were almost always included in the sample metadata. Where available, HLA class I and class II types were obtained from metadata supplied by the sample provider rather than from assay-based typing. General findings and caveats noted by the study authors: The quantity of clinical and demographic metadata differed by source and by participant and was supplied without curation.

There are 17 amino acids in the CDR3, from cysteine to phenylalanine inclusive. Left in the record is the CDR3 DNA by itself, 51 bases read in frame from the first base. V and J are trimmed by 2 bases and 4 bases, and the gene matches miss 8 bases of the junction. CDR1 and CDR2, per the germline V gene (reference sequence), are LNHDA and SQIVND. The collaborating institutions used their own protocols to collect whole blood in K2EDTA tubes. For TCRbeta analysis, collaborator samples were shipped as frozen whole blood, as isolated PBMCs, or as DNA extracted from either sample type. This clone was seen only a few times. Its antigen target is currently unknown. Per-nucleotide qualities are absent, and no much larger clonotype sits a single base away. TCRbeta CDR3 regions were amplified from genomic DNA by means of the immunoSEQ Assay, a bias-controlled multiplex PCR. Per the source publication's procedure: The number of nucleated cells in each sample was estimated by amplification of reference gene primers within the assay. To quantify the absolute abundance of each unique TCRbeta CDR3 rearrangement, sequence reads were collapsed and filtered. For each sample, productive Simpson clonality was calculated as the square root of Simpson's diversity index across productive rearrangements. What TCRdb holds here is the immuneACCESS table cut down to in-frame rearrangements. Part of the clones is not present; checked against another copy, under half of the missing clones reflect an unresolved V gene, and the others are unexplained. D and trimming come from the DNA, and the V and J calls and clone size come from that table. Within this sample are more than 20,000 clones, with about 90% of them counted one time only. The top ten constitute less than 30% of the sample.

This clonotype was sampled from a human donor with active COVID-19. The donor label of this sample is uncertain. The sample was peripheral blood. Rearrangement joined TRBV19 to TRBJ1-6; 7 bases in the middle match TRBD1. The nucleotides read TGTGCCAGTAGTATACTCCCGGGACAGTCGTATAATTCACCCCTCCACTTT. It translates as CASSILPGQSYNSPLHF.